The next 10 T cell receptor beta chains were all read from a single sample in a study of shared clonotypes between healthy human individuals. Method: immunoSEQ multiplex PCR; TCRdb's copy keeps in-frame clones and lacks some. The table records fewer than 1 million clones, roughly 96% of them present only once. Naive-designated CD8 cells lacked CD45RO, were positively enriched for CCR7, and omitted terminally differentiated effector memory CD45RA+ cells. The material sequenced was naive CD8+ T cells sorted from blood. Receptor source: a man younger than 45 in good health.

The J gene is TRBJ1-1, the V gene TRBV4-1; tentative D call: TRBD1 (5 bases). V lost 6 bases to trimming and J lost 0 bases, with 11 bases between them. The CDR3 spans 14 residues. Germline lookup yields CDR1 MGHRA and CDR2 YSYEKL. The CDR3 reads CASRGTGMNTEAFF. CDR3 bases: TGCGCCAGCAGAGGGACGGGTATGAACACTGAAGCTTTCTTT.

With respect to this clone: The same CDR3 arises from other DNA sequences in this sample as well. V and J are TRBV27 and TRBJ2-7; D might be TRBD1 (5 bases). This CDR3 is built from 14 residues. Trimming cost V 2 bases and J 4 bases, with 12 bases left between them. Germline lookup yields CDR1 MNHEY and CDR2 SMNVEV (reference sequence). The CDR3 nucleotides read TGTGCCAGCAGTTTAGGTAGGGGCGCTTACGAGCAGTACTTC. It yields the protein CASSLGRGAYEQYF.

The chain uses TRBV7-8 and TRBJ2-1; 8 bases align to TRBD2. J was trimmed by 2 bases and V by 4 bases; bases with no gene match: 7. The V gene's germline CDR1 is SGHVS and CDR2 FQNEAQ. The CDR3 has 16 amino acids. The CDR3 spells CASSYGGAGAYNEQFF. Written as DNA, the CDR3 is TGTGCCAGCAGCTACGGAGGAGCGGGGGCCTACAATGAGCAGTTCTTC.

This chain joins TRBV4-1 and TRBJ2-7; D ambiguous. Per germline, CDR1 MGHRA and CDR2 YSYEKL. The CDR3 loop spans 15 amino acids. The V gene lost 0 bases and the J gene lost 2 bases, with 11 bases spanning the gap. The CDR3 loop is CASSQDAPITYEQYF. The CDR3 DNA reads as TGCGCCAGCAGCCAAGATGCGCCAATAACCTACGAGCAGTACTTC.

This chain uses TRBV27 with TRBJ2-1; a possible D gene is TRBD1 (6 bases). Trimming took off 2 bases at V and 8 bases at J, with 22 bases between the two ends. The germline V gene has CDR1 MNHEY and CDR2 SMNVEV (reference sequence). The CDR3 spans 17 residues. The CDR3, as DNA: TGTGCCAGCAGTTTAGATCATGCAGGGGAAATCGGCGATGAGCAGTTCTTC. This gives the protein CASSLDHAGEIGDEQFF.

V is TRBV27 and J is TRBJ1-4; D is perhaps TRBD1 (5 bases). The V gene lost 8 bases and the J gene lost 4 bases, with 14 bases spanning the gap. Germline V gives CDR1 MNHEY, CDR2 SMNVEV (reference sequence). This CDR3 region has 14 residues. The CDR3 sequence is CASSPWGNNEKLFF. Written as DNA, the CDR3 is TGTGCCAGCTCCCCGTGGGGGAATAATGAAAAACTGTTTTTT.

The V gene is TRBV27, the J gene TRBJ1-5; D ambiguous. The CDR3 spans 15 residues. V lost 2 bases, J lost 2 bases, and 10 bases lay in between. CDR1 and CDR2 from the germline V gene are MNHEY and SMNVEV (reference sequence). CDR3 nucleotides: TGTGCCAGCAGTTTAGGAGCGTTCGGCAATCAGCCCCAGCATTTT. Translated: CASSLGAFGNQPQHF.

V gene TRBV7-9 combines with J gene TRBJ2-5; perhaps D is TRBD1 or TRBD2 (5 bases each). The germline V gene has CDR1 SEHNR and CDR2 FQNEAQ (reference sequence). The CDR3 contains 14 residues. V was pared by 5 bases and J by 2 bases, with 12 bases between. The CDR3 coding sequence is TGTGCCAGCAGCCCTGAGTGGGGGCAAGAGACCCAGTACTTC. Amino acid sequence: CASSPEWGQETQYF. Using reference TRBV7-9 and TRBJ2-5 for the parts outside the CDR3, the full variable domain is DTGVSQNPRHKITKRGQNVTFRCDPISEHNRLYWYRQTLGQGPEFLTYFQNEAQLEKSRLLSDRFSAERPKGSFSTLEIQRTEQGDSAMYLCASSPEWGQETQYFGPGTRLLVL.

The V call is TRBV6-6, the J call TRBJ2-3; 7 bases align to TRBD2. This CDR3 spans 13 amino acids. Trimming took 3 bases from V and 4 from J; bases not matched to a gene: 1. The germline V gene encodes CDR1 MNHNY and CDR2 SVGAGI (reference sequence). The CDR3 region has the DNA TGTGCCAGCAGTTATCTAGCGGCAGATACGCAGTATTTT. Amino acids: CASSYLAADTQYF.

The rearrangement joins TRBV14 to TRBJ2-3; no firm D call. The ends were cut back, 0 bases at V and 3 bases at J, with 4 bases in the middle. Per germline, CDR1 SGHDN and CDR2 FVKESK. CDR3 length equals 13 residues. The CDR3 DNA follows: TGTGCCAGCAGCCAAGAGTGGACAGATACGCAGTATTTT. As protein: CASSQEWTDTQYF.